This T cell receptor beta chain was identified during a study of cytomegalovirus exposure and HLA in healthy donors. Germline V lookup: CDR1 SQVTM, CDR2 ANQGSEA. The V segment lost 5 bases and the J segment 4 bases; nucleotides outside the gene matches: 8. This CDR3 is 13 amino acids long. In the PCR, 60 Vbeta and 13 Jbeta primers were used. Repertoires were generated with immunoSEQ multiplex PCR, while TCRdb's copy carries only in-frame clones and drops some. Of roughly 160,000 clones detected, roughly 80% appear once; the ten largest clones hold approximately 2.4%. The V gene is TRBV29-1, the J gene TRBJ2-7; TRBD1 matches at 7 bases. Sequenced: PBMCs. This clonotype was obtained from a male donor in good health and CMV-seronegative. The chain's CDR3 is CSVPGDSFYEQYF. The CDR3 region has the DNA TGCAGCGTTCCCGGGGACAGTTTTTACGAGCAGTACTTC.